One sample yielded the 6 T cell receptor beta chains listed below, sequenced in a study of T cell responses to AZD1222 COVID-19 vaccine. TCRdb's copy holds only in-frame clones and misses some; the assay was immunoSEQ multiplex PCR. The sample includes some 110,000 clones, 80% to 90% of them seen just once. This specimen was peripheral blood, taken on day 0 of AZD1222 vaccination. The source of these receptors is an adult in good health.

The rearrangement uses TRBV7-2 and TRBJ1-6, with TRBD1 identical over 10 bases. Losses at the gene ends were 6 bases for V and 10 bases for J; bases not matched to a gene: 12. The germline V gene has CDR1 SGHTA and CDR2 FQGNSA. The CDR3 consists of 16 residues. The CDR3 here is CASRSIPGQGKSPLHF. Written as DNA, the CDR3 is TGTGCCAGCAGGTCGATCCCGGGACAGGGGAAATCACCCCTCCACTTT.

V gene TRBV3-1 (or the pseudogene TRBV3-2) combines with J gene TRBJ2-1; D is tentatively TRBD1 or TRBD2 (5 bases each). The germline CDR1 and CDR2 sequences are LGHDT and YNNKEL (reference sequence). Trimming shortened V by 4 bases and J by 3 bases, and 10 bases separated the two germline ends. The CDR3 is 14 residues long. CDR3 amino acids: CASSRGINYNEQFF. The CDR3 bases are TGTGCCAGCAGCCGGGGGATCAACTACAATGAGCAGTTCTTC.

This clone has a handful of counts. This rearrangement joins TRBV29-1 to TRBJ2-5; 9 bases agree with TRBD2. Germline loops: CDR1 SQVTM, CDR2 ANQGSEA. The CDR3 has 16 residues. V shed 3 bases, J shed 1 base, and the junction held 9 bases outside the gene matches. The CDR3 spells CSVDPKRAGGQETQYF. In nucleotides, the CDR3 is TGCAGCGTTGATCCTAAGAGAGCGGGAGGCCAAGAGACCCAGTACTTC.

The CDR3 DNA is TGTGCCAGTAGTGATCCGGGGAGAACAACTAATGAAAAACTGTTTTTT. Its translation: CASSDPGRTTNEKLFF. The chain combines TRBV19 with TRBJ1-4; D unclear. CDR1 and CDR2 from the germline V gene are LNHDA and SQIVND (reference sequence). Trimming pared 5 bases from V and 0 bases from J, leaving 13 bases between. CDR3 length equals 16 residues.

This chain connects TRBV27 to TRBJ2-6; TRBD2 matches at 9 bases. The CDR3 runs 18 residues. Germline V lookup: CDR1 MNHEY, CDR2 SMNVEV (reference sequence). V trimming: 6 bases; J trimming: 2 bases; junction bases outside the gene matches: 11. The CDR3 coding sequence is TGTGCCAGCAGCCCCGAGAGCGGGGGGACCGCTGGGGCCAACGTCCTGACTTTC. It translates to CASSPESGGTAGANVLTF.

This clone has just a few counts. V usage is TRBV27 and J usage is TRBJ2-7; D is ambiguous. This CDR3 contains 13 residues. V was cut by 5 bases and J by 0 bases, with 8 bases left in between. Germline loops: CDR1 MNHEY, CDR2 SMNVEV (reference sequence). The CDR3 loop reads CASSHQPSYEQYF. In DNA form, the CDR3 reads TGTGCCAGCAGTCACCAACCCTCCTACGAGCAGTACTTC.